This T cell receptor (beta chain) was sequenced in a study of Graves' ophthalmopathy and Graves' hyperthyroidism. Using RNA transcripts, the TCR beta CDR3 regions were amplified. HTBI primers primed a first-round RT-PCR, and a second-round multiplex PCR followed. Each CDR3 protein gets one entry after TCRdb re-called the multiplex PCR reads with MiXCR. The sample has over a million distinct CDR3 sequences, about two fifths seen once. General observations from the study: In predicting ophthalmopathy progression, the model reached around 66% sensitivity and roughly 74% specificity.

As concerns this clonotype: The antigen is not known.

The CDR3 is 13 amino acids. The germline V and J ends were trimmed by 4 bases and 4 bases, with 11 bases remaining between them. V gene TRBV12-3 or TRBV12-4 combines with J gene TRBJ2-7, with D unclear. The material sequenced was peripheral blood or thyroid tissue (not recorded which). This receptor was identified in an adult man with Graves' hyperthyroidism. The CDR3 protein is CASSSRRNYEQYF. Here the CDR3 DNA reads TGTGCCAGCAGTTCGAGACGGAATTACGAGCAGTACTTC.